These 4 T cell receptor beta chains share one sample of origin, sequenced in a study of blood T cell repertoires in COVID-19. Only in-frame clones appear in the TCRdb table, and some are missing; sequencing was by immunoSEQ multiplex PCR. The sample lists some 150,000 clones, approximately 90% seen once, with roughly 8% in the top ten. Sequenced material: peripheral blood. Receptor source: a woman in her forties or fifties with active or convalescent COVID-19.

CDR3 bases: TGTGCCAGCAGCTGGGACAGGGGAATAATCGGAGAACTGTTTTTT. Amino acids: CASSWDRGIIGELFF. The V call is TRBV11-2, the J call TRBJ1-4; TRBD1 matches 10 bases. The J segment lost 12 bases and the V segment lost 4 bases, leaving 11 bases of the junction unmatched. Germline V gene sequence: CDR1 SGHAT, CDR2 FQNNGV. This CDR3 has 15 amino acids.

The J gene is TRBJ1-4, the V gene TRBV15; D remains ambiguous. The CDR3 covers 14 residues. Trimming removed 3 bases at V and 5 bases at J, with 10 bases between. Germline V lookup: CDR1 LNHNV, CDR2 YYDKDF (reference sequence). DNA of the CDR3: TGTGCCACCAGCAGTGGACTTACAAATGAAAAACTGTTTTTT. This encodes CATSSGLTNEKLFF.

The chain links TRBV19 to TRBJ1-2; 10 bases agree with TRBD1. Germline loops: CDR1 LNHDA, CDR2 SQIVND (reference sequence). The CDR3 has 15 residues. The trim removed 5 bases at V and 8 bases at J, leaving 11 bases unmatched. Here the CDR3 DNA reads TGTGCCAGTAGTCCAAAGCCGGGACAGGGGTTCGGCTACACCTTC. This codes for CASSPKPGQGFGYTF.

This clone was detected a few times. The DNA of the CDR3 is TGCGCCAGCAGCCCAACGGCAGGGTCCCACGAGCAGTACTTC. Its protein is CASSPTAGSHEQYF. The V gene is TRBV5-1, the J gene TRBJ2-7; the D gene is possibly TRBD1 (5 bases). CDR3 size: 14 residues. Germline loops: CDR1 SGHRS, CDR2 YFSETQ. V was cut by 4 bases and J by 5 bases, with 16 bases left in between.